A single sample is the source of the 14 T cell receptor beta chains below, sequenced in a study of cytomegalovirus exposure and HLA in healthy donors (dated by TCRdb to 2016 to 2017). Libraries came from the immunoSEQ multiplex PCR assay. A mixture of 60 forward primers for TCR Vbeta segments and 13 reverse primers for TCR Jbeta segments was used in the multiplex PCR. TCRdb obtained this table from immuneACCESS and retained in-frame rearrangements with V and J assigned. These tables miss some clones; where compared with another copy, unresolved V genes account for less than half of the shortfall, and the remainder is unexplained. The table for this sample lists some 110,000 clones. The ten largest account for 6.5% to 7% of the sample. Sequencing used PBMCs. Source of these receptors: a man aged 40-49 years in good health and CMV-seropositive.

The V call is TRBV18, the J call TRBJ2-2; 8 bases are shared with TRBD1. This CDR3 contains 16 residues. Trimming cost V 4 bases and J 3 bases; bases outside gene matches: 7. CDR1 is KGHSH, CDR2 LQKENI, per germline. The CDR3 bases are TGTGCCAGCTCACTGAATCAGGGGGCCGACACCGGGGAGCTGTTTTTT. Translation: CASSLNQGADTGELFF.

The chain links TRBV21-1 to TRBJ2-1; TRBD1, the table's D call, was not compared with the DNA. TRBV21-1 is an annotated pseudogene. The CDR3 length is 13 residues. The CDR3: CASTEDRDNEQFF. As DNA, the CDR3 is TGTGCCAGCACGGAAGACAGAGACAATGAGCAGTTCTTC.

The genes are TRBV7-9 and TRBJ2-7; D possibly corresponds to TRBD2 (6 bases). CDR1 and CDR2 (germline): SEHNR, FQNEAQ (reference sequence). This CDR3 comprises 17 residues. Trimming took off 8 bases at V and 3 bases at J, with 26 bases between the two ends. The chain's CDR3 is CASSFWGRASGLYEQYF. The CDR3 nucleotides are TGTGCCAGCTCCTTCTGGGGGAGAGCGAGCGGGCTCTACGAGCAGTACTTC.

The V and J genes are TRBV5-1 and TRBJ1-4; 12 bases map to TRBD1. Trimming took 0 bases from V and 3 from J; bases not matched to a gene: 3. Per germline, CDR1 SGHRS and CDR2 YFSETQ. The CDR3 spans 17 residues. CDR3 sequence reads: CASSLAGQGASNEKLFF. The CDR3 coding sequence is TGCGCCAGCAGCTTGGCGGGACAGGGGGCCTCTAATGAAAAACTGTTTTTT.

V is TRBV27 and J is TRBJ1-5; no firm D call. This CDR3 is 15 amino acids long. V lost 5 bases to trimming and J lost 0 bases, with 11 bases between them. Germline CDR1 MNHEY, CDR2 SMNVEV (reference sequence). The CDR3 sequence: CASSAWQVSNQPQHF. In DNA, the CDR3 is TGTGCCAGCAGTGCCTGGCAGGTTAGCAATCAGCCCCAGCATTTT.

The rearrangement links TRBV25-1 to TRBJ2-5; TRBD1 agrees at 9 bases. The V gene end was trimmed by 4 bases and the J gene end by 3 bases; junction bases not matched to a gene: 6. The CDR3 is 15 residues long. Looked up from germline, CDR1 is MGHDK and CDR2 is SYGVNS. The CDR3 sequence: CASSVSGTGKETQYF. The CDR3 DNA reads as TGTGCCAGCAGTGTATCCGGGACAGGGAAAGAGACCCAGTACTTC.

This chain connects TRBV7-9 to TRBJ2-5; perhaps TRBD1 as D (6 bases). The CDR3 extends over 15 amino acids. CDR1 and CDR2 (germline): SEHNR, FQNEAQ (reference sequence). V gave up 5 bases and J gave up 0 bases, with 13 bases separating them. This CDR3 is CASSAYTGYQETQYF. The CDR3 DNA reads as TGTGCCAGCAGCGCCTACACAGGGTACCAAGAGACCCAGTACTTC.

CDR3 nucleotide sequence: TGTGCCAGCAGCCAGGGGGCGATGAACACCGGGGAGCTGTTTTTT. It specifies CASSQGAMNTGELFF. The rearrangement uses TRBV5-4 and TRBJ2-2, with 8 bases aligning to TRBD1. The germline CDR1 and CDR2 sequences are SGHNT and YYREEE (reference sequence). V shed 4 bases, J shed 1 base, and the junction held 3 bases outside the gene matches. The CDR3 sequence is 15 residues long.

The CDR3 protein is CSVVGTSGSNEQFF. DNA for the CDR3: TGCAGCGTTGTTGGGACTAGCGGGAGCAATGAGCAGTTCTTC. The rearrangement links TRBV29-1 to TRBJ2-1; TRBD2 agrees at 14 bases. This CDR3 is built from 14 residues. Germline CDR1 and CDR2: SQVTM and ANQGSEA. With V trimmed by 4 bases and J by 6 bases, 2 bases remained unmatched.

The CDR3 bases are TGTGCCAGCTCAACCAAGAGCGGGATCTACGAGCAGTACTTC. Translated, it gives CASSTKSGIYEQYF. The chain recombines TRBV18 with TRBJ2-7; 7 nucleotides match TRBD2. Germline CDR1 reads KGHSH; CDR2 reads LQKENI. The CDR3 contains 14 residues. J gave up 3 bases and V 5 bases, and 7 bases lay outside the gene matches.

The V call is TRBV5-1, the J call TRBJ1-1; D is possibly TRBD1 (6 bases). Germline V gene sequence: CDR1 SGHRS, CDR2 YFSETQ. The V end was cut by 5 bases, the J end by 2 bases, with 13 bases between. The CDR3 extends over 14 amino acids. The chain's CDR3 is CASSSQGRNTEAFF. In nucleotides, the CDR3 is TGCGCCAGCAGTTCCCAGGGGCGCAACACTGAAGCTTTCTTT.

This chain connects TRBV27 to TRBJ2-5; D is possibly TRBD2 (7 bases). The end of the DNA is better explained by TRBJ2-7, so the J call may be wrong. This CDR3 comprises 14 residues. From germline, CDR1 is MNHEY and CDR2 SMNVEV (reference sequence). CDR3 DNA: TGTGCCAGCAGTTTGGCGGGGGCCACCTACGAGCAGTACTTC. It translates to CASSLAGATYEQYF.

This chain links TRBV7-8 with TRBJ2-2; unclear D gene. The CDR3 runs to 11 residues. Germline V gene lookup returns CDR1 SGHVS and CDR2 FQNEAQ. Trimming took off 5 bases at V and 8 bases at J, with 6 bases between the two ends. CDR3 amino acids: CASSPEGELFF. CDR3 nucleotide sequence: TGTGCCAGCAGCCCTGAGGGGGAGCTGTTTTTT.

The chain recombines TRBV4-3 with TRBJ1-5; 8 bases map to TRBD1. Trimming at V came to 4 bases and at J to 4 bases, leaving 9 bases not matched to a gene. The germline V gene encodes CDR1 LGHNA and CDR2 YSLEER. The CDR3 is made up of 16 amino acids. The CDR3 region has the DNA TGCGCCAGCAGCCGCACCACAGGGGGAAAGAATCAGCCCCAGCATTTT. It encodes CASSRTTGGKNQPQHF.